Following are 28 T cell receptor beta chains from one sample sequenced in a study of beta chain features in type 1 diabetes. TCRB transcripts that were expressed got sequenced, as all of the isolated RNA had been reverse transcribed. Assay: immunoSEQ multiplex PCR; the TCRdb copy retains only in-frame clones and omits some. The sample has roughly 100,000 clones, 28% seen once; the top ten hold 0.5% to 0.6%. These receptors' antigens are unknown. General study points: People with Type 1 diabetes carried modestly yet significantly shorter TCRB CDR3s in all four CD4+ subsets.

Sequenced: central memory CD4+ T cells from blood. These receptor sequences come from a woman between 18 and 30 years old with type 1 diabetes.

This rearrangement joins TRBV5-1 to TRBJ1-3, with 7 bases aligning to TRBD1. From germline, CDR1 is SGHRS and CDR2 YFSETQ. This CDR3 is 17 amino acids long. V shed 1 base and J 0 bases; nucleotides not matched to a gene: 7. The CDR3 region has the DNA TGCGCCAGCAGCTTGAAGGGACAGTCCTCCTCTGGAAACACCATATATTTT. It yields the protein CASSLKGQSSSGNTIYF.

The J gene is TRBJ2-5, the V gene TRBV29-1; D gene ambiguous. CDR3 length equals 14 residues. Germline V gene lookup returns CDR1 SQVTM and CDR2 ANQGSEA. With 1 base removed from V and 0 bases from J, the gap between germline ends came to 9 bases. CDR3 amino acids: CSVEGQSYQETQYF. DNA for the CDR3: TGCAGCGTTGAAGGACAATCTTACCAAGAGACCCAGTACTTC.

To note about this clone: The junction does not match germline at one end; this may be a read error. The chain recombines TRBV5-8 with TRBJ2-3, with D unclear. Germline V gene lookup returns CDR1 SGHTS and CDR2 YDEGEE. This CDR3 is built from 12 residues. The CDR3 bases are TGTGCCAGCGGCTTGTACGGAGCTACGCAGTATTTT. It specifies CASGLYGATQYF.

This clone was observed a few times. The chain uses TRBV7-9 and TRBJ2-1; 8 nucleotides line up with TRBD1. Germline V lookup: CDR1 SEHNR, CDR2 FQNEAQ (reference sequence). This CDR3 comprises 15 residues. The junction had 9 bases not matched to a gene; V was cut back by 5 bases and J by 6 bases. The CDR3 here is CASSATGGSGNEQFF. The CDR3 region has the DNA TGTGCCAGCAGCGCCACAGGGGGGTCGGGCAATGAGCAGTTCTTC.

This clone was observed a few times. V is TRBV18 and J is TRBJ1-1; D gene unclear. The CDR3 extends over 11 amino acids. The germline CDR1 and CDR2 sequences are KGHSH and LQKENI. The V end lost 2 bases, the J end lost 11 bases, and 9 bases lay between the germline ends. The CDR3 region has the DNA TGTGCCAGCTCACCAGCGTGGGAGGCTTTCTTT. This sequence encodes CASSPAWEAFF.

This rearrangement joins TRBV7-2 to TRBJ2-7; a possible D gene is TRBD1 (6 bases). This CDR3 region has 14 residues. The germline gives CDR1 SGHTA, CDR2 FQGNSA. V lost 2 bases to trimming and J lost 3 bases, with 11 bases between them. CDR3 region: CASSLSGASYEQYV. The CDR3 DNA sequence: TGTGCCAGCAGCTTATCAGGGGCTAGCTACGAGCAGTACGTC.

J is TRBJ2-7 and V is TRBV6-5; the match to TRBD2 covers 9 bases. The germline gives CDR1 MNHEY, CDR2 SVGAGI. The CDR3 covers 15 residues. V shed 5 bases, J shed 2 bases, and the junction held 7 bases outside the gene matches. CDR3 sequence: CASSPSGTEPYEQYV. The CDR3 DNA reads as TGTGCCAGCAGTCCTAGCGGGACCGAACCCTACGAGCAGTACGTC.

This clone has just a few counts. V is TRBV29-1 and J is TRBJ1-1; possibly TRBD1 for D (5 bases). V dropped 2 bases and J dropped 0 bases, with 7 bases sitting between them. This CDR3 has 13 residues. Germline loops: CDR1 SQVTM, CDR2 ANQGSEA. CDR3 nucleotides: TGCAGCGTTGAAAGGGGCATGAACACTGAAGCTTTCTTT. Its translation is CSVERGMNTEAFF.

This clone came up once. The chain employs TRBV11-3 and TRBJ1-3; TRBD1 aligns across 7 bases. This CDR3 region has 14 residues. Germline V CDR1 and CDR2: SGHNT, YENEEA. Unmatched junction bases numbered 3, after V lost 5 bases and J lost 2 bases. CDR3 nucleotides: TGTGCCAGCAGCCCCCAGGGGGCTGGAAACACCATATATTTT. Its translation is CASSPQGAGNTIYF. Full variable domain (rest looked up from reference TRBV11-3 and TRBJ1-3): EAGVVQSPRYKIIEKKQPVAFWCNPISGHNTLYWYLQNLGQGPELLIRYENEEAVDDSQLPKDRFSAERLKGVDSTLKIQPAELGDSAVYLCASSPQGAGNTIYFGEGSWLTVV.

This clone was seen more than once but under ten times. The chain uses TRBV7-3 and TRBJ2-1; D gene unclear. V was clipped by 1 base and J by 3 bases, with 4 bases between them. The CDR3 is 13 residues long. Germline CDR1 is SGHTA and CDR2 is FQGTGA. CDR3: CASSLRDYNEQFF. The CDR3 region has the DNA TGTGCCAGCAGCTTAAGAGACTACAATGAGCAGTTCTTC.

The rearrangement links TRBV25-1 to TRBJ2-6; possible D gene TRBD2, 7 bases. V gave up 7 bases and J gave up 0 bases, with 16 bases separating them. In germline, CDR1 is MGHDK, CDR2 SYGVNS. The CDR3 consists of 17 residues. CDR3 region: CASKGGDGLSGANVLTF. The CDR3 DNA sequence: TGTGCCAGCAAGGGGGGGGACGGCCTCTCTGGGGCCAACGTCCTGACTTTC. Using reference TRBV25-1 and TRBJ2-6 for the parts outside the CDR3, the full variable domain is EADIYQTPRYLVIGTGKKITLECSQTMGHDKMYWYQQDPGMELHLIHYSYGVNSTEKGDLSSESTVSRIRTEHFPLTLESARPSHTSQYLCASKGGDGLSGANVLTFGAGSRLTVL.

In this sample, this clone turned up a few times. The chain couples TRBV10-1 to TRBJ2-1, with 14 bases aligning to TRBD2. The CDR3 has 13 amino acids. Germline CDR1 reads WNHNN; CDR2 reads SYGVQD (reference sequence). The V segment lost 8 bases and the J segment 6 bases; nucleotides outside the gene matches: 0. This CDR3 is CASGLAGGNEQFF. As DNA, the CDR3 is TGCGCCAGCGGACTAGCGGGAGGCAATGAGCAGTTCTTC.

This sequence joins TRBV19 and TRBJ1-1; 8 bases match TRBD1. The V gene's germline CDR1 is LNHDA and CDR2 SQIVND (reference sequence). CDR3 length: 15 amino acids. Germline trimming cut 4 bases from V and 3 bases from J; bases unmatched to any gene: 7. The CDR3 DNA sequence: TGTGCCAGTAGTAAGGACAGGGAAGGAGACACTGAAGCTTTCTTT. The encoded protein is CASSKDREGDTEAFF.

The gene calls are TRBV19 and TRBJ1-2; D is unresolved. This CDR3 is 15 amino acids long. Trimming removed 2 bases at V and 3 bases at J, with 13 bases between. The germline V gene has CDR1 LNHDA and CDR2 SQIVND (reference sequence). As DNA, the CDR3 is TGTGCCAGTAGTATAATTCCGGTACAGCACTATGGCTACACCTTC. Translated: CASSIIPVQHYGYTF. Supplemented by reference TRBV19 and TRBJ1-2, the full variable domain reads DGGITQSPKYLFRKEGQNVTLSCEQNLNHDAMYWYRQDPGQGLRLIYYSQIVNDFQKGDIAEGYSVSREKKESFPLTVTSAQKNPTAFYLCASSIIPVQHYGYTFGSGTRLTVV.

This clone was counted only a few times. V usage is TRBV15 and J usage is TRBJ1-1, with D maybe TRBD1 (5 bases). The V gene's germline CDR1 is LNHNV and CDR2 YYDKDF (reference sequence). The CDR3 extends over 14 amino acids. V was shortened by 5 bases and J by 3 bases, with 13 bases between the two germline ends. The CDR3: CATSPQGYDTEAFF. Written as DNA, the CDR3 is TGTGCCACCAGCCCCCAGGGTTATGACACTGAAGCTTTCTTT.

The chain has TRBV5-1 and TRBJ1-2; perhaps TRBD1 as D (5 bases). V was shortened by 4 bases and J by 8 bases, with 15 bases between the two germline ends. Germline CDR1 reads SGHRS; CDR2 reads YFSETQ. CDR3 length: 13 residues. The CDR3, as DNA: TGCGCCAGCAGCCCCGGGACCGGAGGGGGCTACACCTTC. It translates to CASSPGTGGGYTF.

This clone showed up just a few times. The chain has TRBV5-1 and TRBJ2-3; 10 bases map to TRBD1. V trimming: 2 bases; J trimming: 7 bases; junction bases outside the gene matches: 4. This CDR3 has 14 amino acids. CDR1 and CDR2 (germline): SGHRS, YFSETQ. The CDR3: CASSFGQGENTQYF. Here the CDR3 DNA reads TGCGCCAGCAGCTTTGGACAGGGGGAAAATACGCAGTATTTT.

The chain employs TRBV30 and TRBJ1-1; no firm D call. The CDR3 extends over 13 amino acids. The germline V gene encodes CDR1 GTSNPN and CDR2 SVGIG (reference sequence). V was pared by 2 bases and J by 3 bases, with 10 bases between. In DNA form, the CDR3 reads TGTGCCTGGAGTCGAAACGGGGACACTGAAGCTTTCTTT. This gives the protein CAWSRNGDTEAFF.

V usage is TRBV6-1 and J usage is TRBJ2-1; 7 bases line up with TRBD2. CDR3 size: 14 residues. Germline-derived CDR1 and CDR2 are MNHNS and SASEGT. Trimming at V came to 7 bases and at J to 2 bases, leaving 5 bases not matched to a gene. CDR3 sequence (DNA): TGTGCCAGCACAACCGGGAGGCCCTACAATGAGCAGTTCTTC. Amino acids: CASTTGRPYNEQFF.

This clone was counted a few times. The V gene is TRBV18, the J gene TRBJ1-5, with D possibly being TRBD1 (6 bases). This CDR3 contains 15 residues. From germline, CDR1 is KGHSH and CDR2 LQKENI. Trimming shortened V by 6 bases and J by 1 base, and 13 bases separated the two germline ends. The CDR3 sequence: CASSQQGKSNQPQHF. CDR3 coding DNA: TGTGCCAGCTCGCAGCAGGGGAAAAGCAATCAGCCCCAGCATTTT.

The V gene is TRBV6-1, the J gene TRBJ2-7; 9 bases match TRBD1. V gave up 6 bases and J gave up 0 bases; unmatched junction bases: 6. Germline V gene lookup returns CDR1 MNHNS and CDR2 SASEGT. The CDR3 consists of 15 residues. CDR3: CASRPGQGSSYEQYV. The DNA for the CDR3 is TGTGCCAGCAGACCTGGACAGGGGAGCTCCTACGAGCAGTACGTC.

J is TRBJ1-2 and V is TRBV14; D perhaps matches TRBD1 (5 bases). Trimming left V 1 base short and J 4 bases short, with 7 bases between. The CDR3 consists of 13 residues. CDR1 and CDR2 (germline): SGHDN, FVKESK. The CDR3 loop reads CASSQGGGYGYTF. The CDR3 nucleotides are TGTGCCAGCAGCCAAGGGGGCGGCTATGGCTACACCTTC.

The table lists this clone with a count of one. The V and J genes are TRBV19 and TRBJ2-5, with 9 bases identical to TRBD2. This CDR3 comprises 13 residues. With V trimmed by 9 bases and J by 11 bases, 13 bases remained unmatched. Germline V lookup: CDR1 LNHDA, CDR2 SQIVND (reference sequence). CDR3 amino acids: CARSAELAGRQYF. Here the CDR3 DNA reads TGTGCCAGGTCCGCGGAGCTAGCGGGAAGACAGTACTTC. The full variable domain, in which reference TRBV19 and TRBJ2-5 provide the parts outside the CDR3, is DGGITQSPKYLFRKEGQNVTLSCEQNLNHDAMYWYRQDPGQGLRLIYYSQIVNDFQKGDIAEGYSVSREKKESFPLTVTSAQKNPTAFYLCARSAELAGRQYFGPGTRLLVL.

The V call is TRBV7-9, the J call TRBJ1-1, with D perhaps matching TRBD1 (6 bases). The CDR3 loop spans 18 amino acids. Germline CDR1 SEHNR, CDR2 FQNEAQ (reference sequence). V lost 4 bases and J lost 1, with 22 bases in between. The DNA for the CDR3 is TGTGCCAGCAGCTCGTCTGGCGGGCAGGGGAAGTGGAACACTGAAGCTTTCTTT. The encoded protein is CASSSSGGQGKWNTEAFF.

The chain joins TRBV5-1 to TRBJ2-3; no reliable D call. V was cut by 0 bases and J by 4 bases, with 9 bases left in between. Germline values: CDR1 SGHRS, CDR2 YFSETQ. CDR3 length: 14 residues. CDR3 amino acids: CASSLGLEADTQYF. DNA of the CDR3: TGCGCCAGCAGCTTGGGGCTAGAAGCAGATACGCAGTATTTT.

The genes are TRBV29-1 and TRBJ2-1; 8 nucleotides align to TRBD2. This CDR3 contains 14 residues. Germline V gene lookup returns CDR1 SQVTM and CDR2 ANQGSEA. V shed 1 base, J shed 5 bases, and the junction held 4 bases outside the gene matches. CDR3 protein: CSVEVASGHNEQFF. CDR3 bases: TGCAGCGTTGAAGTCGCTAGCGGGCACAATGAGCAGTTCTTC.

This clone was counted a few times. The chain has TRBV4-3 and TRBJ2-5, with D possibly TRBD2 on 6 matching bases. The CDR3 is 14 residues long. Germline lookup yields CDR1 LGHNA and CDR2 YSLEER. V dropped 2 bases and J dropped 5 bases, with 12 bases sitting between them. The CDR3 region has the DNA TGCGCCAGCAGCCAAAGGAGGGGTCTGGAGACCCAGTACTTC. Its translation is CASSQRRGLETQYF.

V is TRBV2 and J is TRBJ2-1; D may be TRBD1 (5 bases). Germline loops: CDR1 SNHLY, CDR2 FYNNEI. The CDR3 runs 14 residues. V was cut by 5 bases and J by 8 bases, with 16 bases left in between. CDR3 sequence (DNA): TGTGCCAGCAGTCCTACCTCCTGGGGCTATGAGCAGTTCTTC. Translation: CASSPTSWGYEQFF.